This passage covers 10 T cell receptor beta chains from one sample sequenced in a study of shared clonotypes between healthy human individuals. Profiled with immunoSEQ multiplex PCR; TCRdb holds only in-frame clones, not every one. The sample has about 340,000 clones, less than 75% seen once. The specimen was memory CD4+ T cells sorted from blood. Documented subset: CD45RA-negative fraction. These receptors all come from a man between 25 and 39 years old in good health.

This clone was found a few times. The chain links TRBV5-6 to TRBJ2-1; TRBD2 matches at 8 bases. V dropped 4 bases and J dropped 4; count of bases not matched to a gene: 10. Germline V gene lookup returns CDR1 SGHDT and CDR2 YYEEEE. There are 16 residues in the CDR3. CDR3 bases: TGTGCCAGCAGCAGCTTGGGGGCTAGCGGGTACAATGAGCAGTTCTTC. Translating it yields CASSSLGASGYNEQFF.

This clone was seen more than once but under ten times. The V call is TRBV4-1, the J call TRBJ2-5; D call uncertain. The germline gives CDR1 MGHRA, CDR2 YSYEKL. The CDR3 loop spans 14 amino acids. V was clipped by 1 base and J by 1 base, with 7 bases between them. The CDR3 DNA follows: TGCGCCAGCAGCCAAGGACCCGTCCAAGAGACCCAGTACTTC. Its protein product is CASSQGPVQETQYF.

The chain recombines TRBV28 with TRBJ1-5; D is perhaps TRBD1 (5 bases). Trimming stripped 2 bases from V and 1 base from J, with 12 bases between. CDR3 length: 16 residues. The germline gives CDR1 MDHEN, CDR2 SYDVKM. The CDR3 sequence: CASSLLGVQSNQPQHF. The CDR3 region has the DNA TGTGCCAGCAGTTTACTAGGGGTTCAGAGCAATCAGCCCCAGCATTTT.

V usage is TRBV2 and J usage is TRBJ1-5, with 7 positions matching TRBD1. This CDR3 comprises 14 residues. The V and J ends lost 5 bases and 5 bases, in that order; junction bases with no gene match: 6. The germline V gene has CDR1 SNHLY and CDR2 FYNNEI. The CDR3 DNA is TGTGCCAGCAGTTCCCTACAGGGGTATCAGCCCCAGCATTTT. Translating it yields CASSSLQGYQPQHF.

There are many counts of this clone. The chain carries TRBV18 and TRBJ2-6, with 7 bases aligning to TRBD1. The germline gives CDR1 KGHSH, CDR2 LQKENI. The ends lost 3 bases at V and 0 bases at J; junction bases unmatched: 8. The CDR3 runs 18 residues. The CDR3 sequence: CASSPLAGGDSGANVLTF. The CDR3 nucleotides are TGTGCCAGCTCACCGTTAGCAGGGGGAGACTCTGGGGCCAACGTCCTGACTTTC.

This rearrangement joins TRBV5-4 to TRBJ2-1; 16 bases align to TRBD2. The CDR3 spans 19 residues. Unmatched junction bases numbered 8, after V lost 0 bases and J lost 5 bases. CDR1 is SGHNT, CDR2 YYREEE, per germline (reference sequence). CDR3 sequence (DNA): TGTGCCAGCAGCTTGGGGGGACTAGCGGGAGGGCCCCCAAACAATGAGCAGTTCTTC. This encodes CASSLGGLAGGPPNNEQFF.

This clone was seen a handful of times. The V gene is TRBV5-1, the J gene TRBJ2-7; D gene ambiguous. This CDR3 region has 13 residues. Germline assignment: CDR1 SGHRS and CDR2 YFSETQ. Trimming took 4 bases from V and 3 from J, leaving 11 bases between them. The DNA of the CDR3 is TGCGCCAGCAGCCTACCGGACGGCTACGAGCAGTACTTC. This encodes CASSLPDGYEQYF.

The chain has TRBV5-1 and TRBJ2-1; D is perhaps TRBD2 (6 bases). Trimming stripped 4 bases from V and 0 bases from J, with 11 bases between. Per germline, CDR1 SGHRS and CDR2 YFSETQ. The CDR3 covers 15 residues. CDR3: CASSRLANSYNEQFF. The CDR3 bases are TGCGCCAGCAGCCGTCTAGCGAACTCCTACAATGAGCAGTTCTTC.

The J gene is TRBJ1-1, the V gene TRBV29-1; perhaps TRBD1 as D (6 bases). The CDR3 consists of 14 residues. Looked up from germline, CDR1 is SQVTM and CDR2 is ANQGSEA. V lost 3 bases to trimming and J lost 4 bases, with 15 bases between them. DNA for the CDR3: TGCAGCGTTGAGGGAGGAACAGGGTCCACTGAAGCTTTCTTT. It codes for CSVEGGTGSTEAFF. Filled out from reference TRBV29-1 and TRBJ1-1, the complete variable domain reads SAVISQKPSRDICQRGTSLTIQCQVDSQVTMMFWYRQQPGQSLTLIATANQGSEATYESGFVIDKFPISRPNLTFSTLTVSNMSPEDSSIYLCSVEGGTGSTEAFFGQGTRLTVV.

The V call is TRBV18, the J call TRBJ1-1; unclear D gene. The V end lost 2 bases, the J end lost 1 base, and 8 bases lay between the germline ends. Germline CDR1 is KGHSH and CDR2 is LQKENI. The CDR3 has 14 residues. The CDR3 protein is CASSPFIRNTEAFF. Here the CDR3 DNA reads TGTGCCAGCTCACCATTCATCCGGAACACTGAAGCTTTCTTT.